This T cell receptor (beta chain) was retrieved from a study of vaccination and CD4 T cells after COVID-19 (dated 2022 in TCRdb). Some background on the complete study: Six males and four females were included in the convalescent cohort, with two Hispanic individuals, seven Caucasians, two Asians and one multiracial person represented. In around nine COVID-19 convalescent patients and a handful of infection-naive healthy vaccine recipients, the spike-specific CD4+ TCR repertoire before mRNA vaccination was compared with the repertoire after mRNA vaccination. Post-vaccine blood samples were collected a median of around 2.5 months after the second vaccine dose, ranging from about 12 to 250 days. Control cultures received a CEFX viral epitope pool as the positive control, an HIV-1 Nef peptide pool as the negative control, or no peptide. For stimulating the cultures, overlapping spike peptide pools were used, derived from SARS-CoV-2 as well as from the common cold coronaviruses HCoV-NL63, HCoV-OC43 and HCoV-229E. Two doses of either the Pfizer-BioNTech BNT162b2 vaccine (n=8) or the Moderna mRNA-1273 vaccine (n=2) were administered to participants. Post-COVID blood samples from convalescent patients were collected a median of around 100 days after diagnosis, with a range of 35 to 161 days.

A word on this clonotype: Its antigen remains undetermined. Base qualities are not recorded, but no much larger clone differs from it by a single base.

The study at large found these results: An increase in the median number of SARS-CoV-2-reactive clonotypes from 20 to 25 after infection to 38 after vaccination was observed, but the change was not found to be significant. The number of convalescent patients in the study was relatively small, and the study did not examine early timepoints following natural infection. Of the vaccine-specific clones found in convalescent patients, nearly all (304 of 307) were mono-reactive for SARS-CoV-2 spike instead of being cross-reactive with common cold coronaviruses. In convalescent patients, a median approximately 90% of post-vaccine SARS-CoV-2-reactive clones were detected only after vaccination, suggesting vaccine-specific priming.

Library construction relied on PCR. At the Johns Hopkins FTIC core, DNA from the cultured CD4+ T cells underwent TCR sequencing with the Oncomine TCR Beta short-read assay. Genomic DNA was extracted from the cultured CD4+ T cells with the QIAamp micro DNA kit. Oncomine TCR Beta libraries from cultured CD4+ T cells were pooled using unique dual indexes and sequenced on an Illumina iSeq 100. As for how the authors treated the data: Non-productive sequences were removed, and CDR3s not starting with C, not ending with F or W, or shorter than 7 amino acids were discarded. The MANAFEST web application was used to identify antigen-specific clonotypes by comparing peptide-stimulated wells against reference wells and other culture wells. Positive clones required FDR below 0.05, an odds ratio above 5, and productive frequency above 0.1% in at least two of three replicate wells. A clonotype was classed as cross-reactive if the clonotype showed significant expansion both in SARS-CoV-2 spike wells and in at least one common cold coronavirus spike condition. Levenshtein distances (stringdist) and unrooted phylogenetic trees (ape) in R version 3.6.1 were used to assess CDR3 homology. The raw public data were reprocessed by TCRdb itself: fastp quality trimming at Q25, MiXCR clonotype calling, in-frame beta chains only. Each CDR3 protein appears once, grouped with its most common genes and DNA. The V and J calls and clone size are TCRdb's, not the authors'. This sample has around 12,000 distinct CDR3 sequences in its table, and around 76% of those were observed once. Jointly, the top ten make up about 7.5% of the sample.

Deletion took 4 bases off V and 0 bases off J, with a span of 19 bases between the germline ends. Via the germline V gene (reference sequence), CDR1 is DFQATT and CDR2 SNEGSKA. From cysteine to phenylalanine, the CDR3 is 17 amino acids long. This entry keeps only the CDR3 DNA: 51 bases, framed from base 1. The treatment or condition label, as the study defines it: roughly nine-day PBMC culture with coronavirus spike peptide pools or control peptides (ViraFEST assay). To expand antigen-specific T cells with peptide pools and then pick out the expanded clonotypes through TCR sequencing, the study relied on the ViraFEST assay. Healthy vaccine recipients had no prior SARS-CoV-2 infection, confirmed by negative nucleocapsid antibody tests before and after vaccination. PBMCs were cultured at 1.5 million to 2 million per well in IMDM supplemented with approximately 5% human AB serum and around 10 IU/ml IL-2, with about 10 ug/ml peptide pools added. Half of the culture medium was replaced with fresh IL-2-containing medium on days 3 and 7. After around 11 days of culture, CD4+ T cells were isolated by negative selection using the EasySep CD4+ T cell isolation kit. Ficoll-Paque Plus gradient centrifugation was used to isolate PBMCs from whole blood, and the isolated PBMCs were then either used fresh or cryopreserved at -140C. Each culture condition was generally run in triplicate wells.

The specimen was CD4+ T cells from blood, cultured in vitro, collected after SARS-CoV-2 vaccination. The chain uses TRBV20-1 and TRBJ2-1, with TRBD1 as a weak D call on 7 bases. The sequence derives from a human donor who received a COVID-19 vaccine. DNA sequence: TGCAGTGCTATTCTAGCAGGGGGGCCGAGCTCCTACAATGAGCAGTTCTTC. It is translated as CSAILAGGPSSYNEQFF.